Each of the 17 T cell receptor beta chains below was sequenced from the same sample in a study of early T cells in non-severe SARS-CoV-2 infection. MiXCR, run by TCRdb on the 5' RACE reads, gives a single entry per CDR3 protein. The sample has tens of thousands of distinct CDR3 sequences, over 9.5% seen once; the top ten hold 6.5% to 9%. Sequences were derived from whole blood, sampled at baseline. Receptors were obtained from an adult who was a healthcare worker with PCR-confirmed SARS-CoV-2 infection or an uninfected control (not recorded which).

This clonotype turned up a few times. The CDR3 nucleotides read TGCGCCAGCAGTGAGTCCGGACGAGGCCAAGCTTTCTTT. Translated: CASSESGRGQAFF. This chain links TRBV10-1 with TRBJ1-1; D unclear. V lost 0 bases and J lost 9, with 11 bases in between. Germline V CDR1 and CDR2: WNHNN, SYGVQD (reference sequence). The CDR3 spans 13 residues.

This chain connects TRBV6-6 to TRBJ2-1; 11 nucleotides agree with TRBD2. Trimming cost V 0 bases and J 13 bases; bases outside gene matches: 14. CDR1 and CDR2 from the germline V gene are MNHNY and SVGAGI (reference sequence). The CDR3 length is 17 residues. CDR3 in amino acids: CASSYSNSGRANKDQFF. CDR3 nucleotides: TGTGCCAGCAGTTACTCGAATAGCGGGAGGGCCAACAAGGATCAGTTCTTC.

This chain joins TRBV12-3 or TRBV12-4 and TRBJ1-1, with 8 bases fitting TRBD1. The V and J ends lost 6 bases and 1 base, in that order; junction bases with no gene match: 4. This CDR3 contains 14 residues. The CDR3 bases are TGTGCCAGCAGGGCGGGACAGGCGAACACTGAAGCTTTCTTT. Its protein product is CASRAGQANTEAFF.

The chain combines TRBV3-1 with TRBJ1-1; D remains unclear. This CDR3 comprises 17 residues. Germline V gene sequence: CDR1 LGHDT, CDR2 YNNKEL (reference sequence). Trimming took 0 bases from V and 0 from J, leaving 14 bases between them. The CDR3 nucleotides read TGTGCCAGCAGCCAAGAGGACGTACTTCAAATGAACACTGAAGCTTTCTTT. Its protein is CASSQEDVLQMNTEAFF.

This clonotype came up a few times. The chain links TRBV5-5 to TRBJ1-3, with 7 bases lining up with TRBD1. The CDR3 loop spans 17 amino acids. Trimming took 1 base from V and 3 from J; bases not matched to a gene: 10. The V gene's germline CDR1 is SGHKS and CDR2 YYEKEE (reference sequence). The CDR3 loop is CASSLRTGQWNGNTIYF. CDR3 DNA sequence: TGTGCCAGCAGCTTGAGGACAGGCCAGTGGAATGGAAACACCATATATTTT. The full variable domain, with the rest looked up from reference TRBV5-5 and TRBJ1-3, is DAGVTQSPTHLIKTRGQQVTLRCSPISGHKSVSWYQQVLGQGPQFIFQYYEKEERGRGNFPDRFSARQFPNYSSELNVNALLLGDSALYLCASSLRTGQWNGNTIYFGEGSWLTVV.

The genes are TRBV5-1 and TRBJ2-5, with D possibly TRBD2 on 7 matching bases. V was shortened by 3 bases and J by 5 bases, with 17 bases between the two germline ends. CDR1 is SGHRS and CDR2 is YFSETQ in the germline V gene. There are 15 residues in the CDR3. CDR3: CASSWGRGSSETQYF. The CDR3 DNA follows: TGCGCCAGCAGCTGGGGGCGCGGGAGCAGTGAGACCCAGTACTTC. The variable domain in full, completed from reference TRBV5-1 and TRBJ2-5, reads KAGVTQTPRYLIKTRGQQVTLSCSPISGHRSVSWYQQTPGQGLQFLFEYFSETQRNKGNFPGRFSGRQFSNSRSEMNVSTLELGDSALYLCASSWGRGSSETQYFGPGTRLLVL.

Many counts were recorded for this clonotype. The chain employs TRBV20-1 and TRBJ2-7, with D tentatively TRBD2 (5 bases). Per germline, CDR1 DFQATT and CDR2 SNEGSKA (reference sequence). The V gene lost 3 bases and the J gene lost 0 bases, with 12 bases spanning the gap. The CDR3 has 14 residues. The CDR3 region is CSARGVRGSYEQYF. CDR3 bases: TGCAGTGCTAGGGGAGTACGAGGCTCCTACGAGCAGTACTTC.

This clonotype was recorded many times. This rearrangement joins TRBV20-1 to TRBJ2-5; tentative D call: TRBD1 (6 bases). CDR1 and CDR2 from the germline V gene are DFQATT and SNEGSKA (reference sequence). The CDR3 consists of 13 residues. With 2 bases removed from V and 5 bases from J, the gap between germline ends came to 12 bases. The CDR3 DNA follows: TGCAGTGCTAGACCAACAGGGACGGAGACCCAGTACTTC. Protein sequence: CSARPTGTETQYF.

This clonotype has a handful of counts. This chain links TRBV19 with TRBJ2-7; TRBD2 matches at 11 bases. After removal of 5 bases from V and 4 bases from J, the junction contained 4 bases not matched to a gene. Germline CDR1 and CDR2: LNHDA and SQIVND (reference sequence). The CDR3 loop spans 14 amino acids. CDR3: CASSPSGRQYEQYF. CDR3 sequence (DNA): TGTGCCAGTAGTCCTAGCGGGAGGCAATACGAGCAGTACTTC.

This clonotype occurred a few times. The CDR3 region has the DNA TGCGCCAGCAGCCAAGTTCCGGGACTAGTGATAGATACGCAGTATTTT. It is translated as CASSQVPGLVIDTQYF. The chain couples TRBV4-1 to TRBJ2-3; 8 bases align to TRBD2. Germline V gene sequence: CDR1 MGHRA, CDR2 YSYEKL. This CDR3 region has 16 residues. Unmatched junction bases numbered 8, after V lost 1 base and J lost 5 bases.

This clonotype was found a few times. The chain joins TRBV27 to TRBJ1-5, with 9 bases lining up with TRBD1. V lost 5 bases and J lost 1; bases outside the gene matches: 3. The CDR3 has 15 amino acids. Germline lookup yields CDR1 MNHEY and CDR2 SMNVEV (reference sequence). CDR3 loop: CASSMGQGSNQPQHF. The CDR3 coding sequence is TGTGCCAGCAGTATGGGACAGGGAAGCAATCAGCCCCAGCATTTT.

V and J are TRBV5-4 and TRBJ2-3; D could derive from TRBD1 or TRBD2 (6 bases each). Germline V gene data show CDR1 as SGHNT and CDR2 as YYREEE (reference sequence). The CDR3 consists of 15 residues. V gave up 5 bases and J gave up 5 bases, with 18 bases separating them. The CDR3 coding sequence is TGTGCCAGCAGTGTACAGGGAGGTTGGGGAGATACGCAGTATTTT. It encodes CASSVQGGWGDTQYF.

This clonotype was seen only a few times. The gene calls are TRBV20-1 and TRBJ2-7; 8 bases are a match to TRBD1. Germline CDR1 DFQATT, CDR2 SNEGSKA (reference sequence). The junction had 10 bases not matched to a gene; V was cut back by 5 bases and J by 4 bases. The CDR3 is 14 residues long. CDR3 region: CSASTSRGPYEQYF. As DNA, the CDR3 is TGCAGTGCTTCTACGTCCAGGGGGCCGTACGAGCAGTACTTC.

This clonotype came up many times. The chain has TRBV19 and TRBJ2-7; 8 positions match TRBD1. V shed 5 bases and J 2 bases; nucleotides not matched to a gene: 5. The CDR3 loop spans 14 amino acids. The germline gives CDR1 LNHDA, CDR2 SQIVND (reference sequence). CDR3 loop: CASSPRTGPYEQYF. DNA of the CDR3: TGTGCCAGTAGTCCCCGGACAGGGCCCTACGAGCAGTACTTC.

The chain is built from TRBV29-1 and TRBJ2-1; 14 bases match TRBD2. The CDR3 is 15 amino acids. J was trimmed by 7 bases and V by 6 bases; bases with no gene match: 8. Germline lookup yields CDR1 SQVTM and CDR2 ANQGSEA. This CDR3 is CSVRGTSGSENEQFF. For the CDR3, the DNA is TGCAGCGTCCGGGGGACTAGCGGGAGTGAGAATGAGCAGTTCTTC.

This clonotype was detected only a few times. The rearrangement links TRBV20-1 to TRBJ2-3; the D gene could be TRBD1 or TRBD2 (5 bases each). V gave up 0 bases and J gave up 4 bases, with 20 bases separating them. CDR3 size: 17 residues. Germline lookup yields CDR1 DFQATT and CDR2 SNEGSKA (reference sequence). The CDR3 region has the DNA TGCAGTGCTAGAGACACTCTCAGGGAGAATCGGCCAGATACGCAGTATTTT. This sequence encodes CSARDTLRENRPDTQYF.

This clonotype showed up many times. The chain carries TRBV6-1 and TRBJ2-3; TRBD1 is a possible D gene (6 bases). Germline values: CDR1 MNHNS, CDR2 SASEGT. The CDR3 is made up of 13 amino acids. V was cut by 6 bases and J by 4 bases, with 11 bases left in between. The DNA for the CDR3 is TGTGCCAGCAGATGGGGGCGCGCAGATACGCAGTATTTT. Residues: CASRWGRADTQYF.